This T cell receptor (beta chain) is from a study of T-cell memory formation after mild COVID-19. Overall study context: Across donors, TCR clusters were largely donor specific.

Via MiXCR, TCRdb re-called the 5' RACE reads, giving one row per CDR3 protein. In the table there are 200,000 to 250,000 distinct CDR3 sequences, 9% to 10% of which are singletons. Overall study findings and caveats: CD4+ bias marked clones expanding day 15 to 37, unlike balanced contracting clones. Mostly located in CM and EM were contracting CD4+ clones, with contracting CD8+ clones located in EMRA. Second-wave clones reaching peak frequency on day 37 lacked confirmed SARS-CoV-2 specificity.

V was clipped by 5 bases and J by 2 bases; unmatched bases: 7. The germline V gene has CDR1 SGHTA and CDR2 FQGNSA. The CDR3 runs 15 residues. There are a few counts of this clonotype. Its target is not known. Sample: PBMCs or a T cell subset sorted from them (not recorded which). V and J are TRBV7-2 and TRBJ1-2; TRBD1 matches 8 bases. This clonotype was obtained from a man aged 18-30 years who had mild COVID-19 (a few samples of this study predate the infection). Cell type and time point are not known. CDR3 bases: TGTGCCAGCAGCGGATCAGGGGGCGCGAACTATGGCTACACCTTC. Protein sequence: CASSGSGGANYGYTF.